A selection of T cell receptor beta chains follows, all from one sample in a study of human T cells and chemical hapten exposure. One entry per CDR3 protein, called by TCRdb with MiXCR from the RACE reads. The table includes 85,000 to 130,000 distinct CDR3 sequences, 9.5% to 15% detected once. Source: whole blood, taken in connection with sensitization to the hapten diphenylcyclopropenone (DPC). The source is a woman aged 45 to 65 with alopecia areata. Some clones in this sample may be carry-over from other donors' samples. CDR3s include the opening cysteine and the closing phenylalanine or tryptophan. Each record gives: J gene, D gene, clone size, V gene, CDR3 DNA, CDR3 protein. The D gene is left open where the match is weak. Clone size is stated in some rows and not others, as once, few, many or a class when expanded.

j_call: TRBJ1-5; d_call: TRBD1; clone_size: few; v_call: TRBV7-9; cdr3_nt: TGTGCCAGCAGCGTGGGACAGGGAAGCAATCAGCCCCAGCATTTT; cdr3_aa: CASSVGQGSNQPQHF
j_call: TRBJ1-1; d_call: -; clone_size: few; v_call: TRBV2; cdr3_nt: TGTGCCAGCAGTGTAAGATCGGAAGCTTTCTTT; cdr3_aa: CASSVRSEAFF
j_call: TRBJ1-6; d_call: -; clone_size: -; v_call: TRBV5-6; cdr3_nt: TGTGCCAGCAGCCCACTCCGGGACTCCTATAATTCACCCCTCCACTTT; cdr3_aa: CASSPLRDSYNSPLHF
j_call: TRBJ2-3; d_call: TRBD2; clone_size: few; v_call: TRBV12-3/TRBV12-4; cdr3_nt: TGTGCCAGCAGTTTGGCGGGGGGAAGCACAGATACGCAGTATTTT; cdr3_aa: CASSLAGGSTDTQYF
j_call: TRBJ2-3; d_call: TRBD2; clone_size: few; v_call: TRBV29-1; cdr3_nt: TGCAGCGTTGAAGGTATTCGAGCGGGGGGGCGAGATACGCAGTATTTT; cdr3_aa: CSVEGIRAGGRDTQYF
j_call: TRBJ2-3; d_call: -; clone_size: many; v_call: TRBV7-2; cdr3_nt: TGTGCCAGCAGCTTAGAAATGTCAGATACGCAGTATTTT; cdr3_aa: CASSLEMSDTQYF
j_call: TRBJ2-7; d_call: -; clone_size: many; v_call: TRBV11-2; cdr3_nt: TGTGCCAGCAGCCTAACAAAGGAGCAGTACTTC; cdr3_aa: CASSLTKEQYF
j_call: TRBJ1-2; d_call: -; clone_size: many; v_call: TRBV14; cdr3_nt: TGTGCCAGCAGCCAAGATTTGCCGGGATGGAACTCTGGCTACACCTTC; cdr3_aa: CASSQDLPGWNSGYTF
j_call: TRBJ1-1; d_call: -; clone_size: -; v_call: TRBV12-3/TRBV12-4; cdr3_nt: TGTGCCAGCAGTTACACAGGAACTGAAGCTTTCTTT; cdr3_aa: CASSYTGTEAFF
j_call: TRBJ2-7; d_call: -; clone_size: few; v_call: TRBV7-9; cdr3_nt: TGTGCCAGCAGCTTAGTGACAGTCTCCTACGAGCAGTACTTC; cdr3_aa: CASSLVTVSYEQYF
j_call: TRBJ1-6; d_call: -; clone_size: many; v_call: TRBV11-1; cdr3_nt: TGTGCCAGCAGCTTAGGTTGGCCCGCCAATTCACCCCTCCACTTT; cdr3_aa: CASSLGWPANSPLHF
j_call: TRBJ1-3; d_call: -; clone_size: many; v_call: TRBV28; cdr3_nt: TGTGCCAGCCTACAGGGAAACACCATATATTTT; cdr3_aa: CASLQGNTIYF
j_call: TRBJ1-6; d_call: TRBD1; clone_size: many; v_call: TRBV6-2/TRBV6-3; cdr3_nt: TGTGCCAGCAGCCTGACAGGGGTCGAGAATTCACCCCTCCACTTT; cdr3_aa: CASSLTGVENSPLHF
j_call: TRBJ2-3; d_call: TRBD1; clone_size: -; v_call: TRBV7-2; cdr3_nt: TGTGCCAGCAGCCAATATGGGACAGAAAACACAGATACGCAGTATTTT; cdr3_aa: CASSQYGTENTDTQYF
j_call: TRBJ2-6; d_call: -; clone_size: -; v_call: TRBV12-3/TRBV12-4; cdr3_nt: TGTGCCAGCACCGCTTATAGCTCTGGGGCCAACGTCCTGACTTTC; cdr3_aa: CASTAYSSGANVLTF
j_call: TRBJ2-5; d_call: -; clone_size: -; v_call: TRBV7-2; cdr3_nt: TGTGCCAGCAGCGTAATGATAGGACTCCAAGAGACCCAGTACTTC; cdr3_aa: CASSVMIGLQETQYF
j_call: TRBJ2-3; d_call: TRBD1; clone_size: many; v_call: TRBV7-9; cdr3_nt: TGTGCCAGCAGCCCAAAACAGGGGCCGGATACGCAGTATTTT; cdr3_aa: CASSPKQGPDTQYF
j_call: TRBJ1-2; d_call: -; clone_size: -; v_call: TRBV7-9; cdr3_nt: TGTGCCAGCAGCCCAGAGTTTGATACTGGCTACACCTTC; cdr3_aa: CASSPEFDTGYTF
j_call: TRBJ2-2; d_call: TRBD1; clone_size: few; v_call: TRBV7-9; cdr3_nt: TGTGCCAGCAGTCCCGGGACAGGGACCTTGATTGGCGGGGAGCTGTTTTTT; cdr3_aa: CASSPGTGTLIGGELFF
j_call: TRBJ1-6; d_call: -; clone_size: -; v_call: TRBV9; cdr3_nt: TGTGCCAGCAGCGTAGCTATAGGGGGATCAGCACCCCTCCACTTT; cdr3_aa: CASSVAIGGSAPLHF
j_call: TRBJ1-6; d_call: -; clone_size: -; v_call: TRBV6-5; cdr3_nt: TGTGCCAGCAGTCAATACACTTCGTATTCACCCCTCCACTTT; cdr3_aa: CASSQYTSYSPLHF
j_call: TRBJ1-5; d_call: TRBD1; clone_size: many; v_call: TRBV3-1; cdr3_nt: TGTGCCAGCAGCCCGACCGGGACAGGGAAGCAGCCCCAGCATTTT; cdr3_aa: CASSPTGTGKQPQHF
j_call: TRBJ1-2; d_call: -; clone_size: many; v_call: TRBV27; cdr3_nt: TGTGCCAGCAGTTCCAATCAGGGGTCCCTCTATGGCTACACCTTC; cdr3_aa: CASSSNQGSLYGYTF
j_call: TRBJ1-3; d_call: -; clone_size: many; v_call: TRBV10-2; cdr3_nt: TGCGCCAGCAGAGGACACAACACCATATATTTT; cdr3_aa: CASRGHNTIYF
j_call: TRBJ2-7; d_call: TRBD1; clone_size: few; v_call: TRBV7-2; cdr3_nt: TGTGCCAGCAGCCCTAAGGCCAGGGGGCTGGGGAGTATGTACTTC; cdr3_aa: CASSPKARGLGSMYF
j_call: TRBJ2-6; d_call: -; clone_size: few; v_call: TRBV4-1; cdr3_nt: TGCGCCAGCAACCCATTAAGCTCTGGGGCCAACGTCCTGACTTTC; cdr3_aa: CASNPLSSGANVLTF
j_call: TRBJ1-1; d_call: -; clone_size: few; v_call: TRBV15; cdr3_nt: TGTGCCACCACCTCGCGGGGCACTGAAGCTTTCTTT; cdr3_aa: CATTSRGTEAFF
j_call: TRBJ2-2; d_call: TRBD2; clone_size: few; v_call: TRBV4-2; cdr3_nt: TGTGCCAGCAGCCACAATAGCGGGACCGGGGAGCTGTTTTTT; cdr3_aa: CASSHNSGTGELFF
j_call: TRBJ2-2; d_call: -; clone_size: -; v_call: TRBV7-4; cdr3_nt: TGTGCCAGCAGCTTCAAACGGTTTTTGAACACCGGGGAGCTGTTTTTT; cdr3_aa: CASSFKRFLNTGELFF
j_call: TRBJ2-1; d_call: -; clone_size: -; v_call: TRBV29-1; cdr3_nt: TGCAGCGTTGATATTACAGGGAGTGGTGAGCAGTTCTTC; cdr3_aa: CSVDITGSGEQFF
j_call: TRBJ2-2; d_call: -; clone_size: many; v_call: TRBV11-2; cdr3_nt: TGTGCCAGCAGCTTAAGTATCGGGGAGCTGTTTTTT; cdr3_aa: CASSLSIGELFF
j_call: TRBJ2-1; d_call: TRBD2; clone_size: many; v_call: TRBV4-2; cdr3_nt: TGTGCCAGCAGGGTCTCAGAAAGCGGGAGCTCCTACAATGAGCAGTTCTTC; cdr3_aa: CASRVSESGSSYNEQFF
j_call: TRBJ2-3; d_call: TRBD2; clone_size: -; v_call: TRBV24-1; cdr3_nt: TGTGCCACCAGTGATGCTCGCCTAGCGGGGGGCACAGATACGCAGTATTTT; cdr3_aa: CATSDARLAGGTDTQYF
j_call: TRBJ1-5; d_call: -; clone_size: many; v_call: TRBV28; cdr3_nt: TGTGCCAGCAGAGAAAGCAATCAGCCCCAGCATTTT; cdr3_aa: CASRESNQPQHF
j_call: TRBJ2-7; d_call: TRBD2; clone_size: few; v_call: TRBV27; cdr3_nt: TGTGCCAGCGGGAGGGACGGCGACTACGAGCAGTACTTC; cdr3_aa: CASGRDGDYEQYF
j_call: TRBJ1-1; d_call: -; clone_size: few; v_call: TRBV11-3; cdr3_nt: TGTGCCAGCAGCCAACAGCAGGGCCAAGAAGCTTTCTTT; cdr3_aa: CASSQQQGQEAFF
j_call: TRBJ2-5; d_call: -; clone_size: -; v_call: TRBV5-1; cdr3_nt: TGCGCCAGCCGTCCACAGACACAAGAGACCCAGTACTTC; cdr3_aa: CASRPQTQETQYF
j_call: TRBJ2-1; d_call: -; clone_size: -; v_call: TRBV12-3/TRBV12-4; cdr3_nt: TGTGCCAGCAGTTTTGACAGCAGTTACAATGAGCAGTTCTTC; cdr3_aa: CASSFDSSYNEQFF
j_call: TRBJ1-4; d_call: -; clone_size: few; v_call: TRBV6-5; cdr3_nt: TGTGCCAGCAGTTCAGGGGACAAGTATGCGGAAAAACTGTTTTTT; cdr3_aa: CASSSGDKYAEKLFF
j_call: TRBJ2-3; d_call: -; clone_size: -; v_call: TRBV7-7; cdr3_nt: TGTGCCAGCAGCTTAGAAGTATCAGATACGCAGTATTTT; cdr3_aa: CASSLEVSDTQYF
j_call: TRBJ1-4; d_call: -; clone_size: few; v_call: TRBV6-5; cdr3_nt: TGTGCCAGCAGCCACGACGAGGAGGATGAAAAACTGTTTTTT; cdr3_aa: CASSHDEEDEKLFF
j_call: TRBJ1-1; d_call: -; clone_size: few; v_call: TRBV18; cdr3_nt: TGTGCCAGCTCACAGTCCGGGACACACACTGAAGCTTTCTTT; cdr3_aa: CASSQSGTHTEAFF
j_call: TRBJ2-1; d_call: -; clone_size: few; v_call: TRBV7-2; cdr3_nt: TGTGCCAGCAGCCCAAGGGGTCCCGGCTACAATGAGCAGTTCTTC; cdr3_aa: CASSPRGPGYNEQFF
j_call: TRBJ1-6; d_call: -; clone_size: few; v_call: TRBV2; cdr3_nt: TGTGCCAGCAGCCCTAGGGGTAATTCACCCCTCCACTTT; cdr3_aa: CASSPRGNSPLHF
j_call: TRBJ2-5; d_call: -; clone_size: -; v_call: TRBV14; cdr3_nt: TGTGCCAGCAGCCAGTGGCGTTTCGGGGCAGAGACCCAGTACTTC; cdr3_aa: CASSQWRFGAETQYF
j_call: TRBJ2-1; d_call: -; clone_size: -; v_call: TRBV12-3/TRBV12-4; cdr3_nt: TGTGCCAGCAGGACAGGTGGAGGGTCCTACAATGAGCAGTTCTTC; cdr3_aa: CASRTGGGSYNEQFF
j_call: TRBJ2-2; d_call: TRBD1; clone_size: many; v_call: TRBV5-1; cdr3_nt: TGCGCCAGCAGCCTGGGGACAGGCAACACCGGGGAGCTGTTTTTT; cdr3_aa: CASSLGTGNTGELFF
j_call: TRBJ2-3; d_call: -; clone_size: -; v_call: TRBV28; cdr3_nt: TGTGCCAGCAGCCCAGTCCCTCTGGGCGCAGATACGCAGTATTTT; cdr3_aa: CASSPVPLGADTQYF
j_call: TRBJ2-7; d_call: TRBD1; clone_size: few; v_call: TRBV28; cdr3_nt: TGTGCCACTGGGACAGGATTCAAGGACGAGCAGTACTTC; cdr3_aa: CATGTGFKDEQYF
j_call: TRBJ1-5; d_call: TRBD1; clone_size: many; v_call: TRBV29-1; cdr3_nt: TGCAGCGTTGTTGAGACAGGGGGTTATCAGCCCCAGCATTTT; cdr3_aa: CSVVETGGYQPQHF
j_call: TRBJ2-7; d_call: -; clone_size: few; v_call: TRBV20-1; cdr3_nt: TGCAGTGCTAGCCCACAGGGCTACGAGCAGTACTTC; cdr3_aa: CSASPQGYEQYF
j_call: TRBJ2-1; d_call: TRBD2; clone_size: few; v_call: TRBV13; cdr3_nt: TGTGCCAGCAGCTCTGCTACTAGCGGGAGACCAAGGCACAATGAGCAGTTCTTC; cdr3_aa: CASSSATSGRPRHNEQFF